These 3 T cell receptor beta chains originate from one sample sequenced in a study of cytomegalovirus exposure and HLA in healthy donors (dated 2017 in TCRdb). Library prep was done by the immunoSEQ multiplex PCR assay. A mixture of 60 forward primers for TCR Vbeta segments and 13 reverse primers for TCR Jbeta segments was used in the multiplex PCR. TCRdb provides this immuneACCESS table in a form limited to in-frame rearrangements. Some clones are lacking; in checked studies, under half of them reflect an unresolved V gene, and why the rest are absent is not known. The sample profile shows roughly 120,000 clones; around 73% of them were found once. The ten top clones hold about 4.4% of the sample. The source material was PBMCs. Receptors originate from a man aged 55 to 69 in good health and CMV-seropositive.

The chain uses TRBV28 and TRBJ1-2; TRBD1 agrees at 7 bases. The V and J ends lost 5 bases and 6 bases, in that order; junction bases with no gene match: 9. In germline, CDR1 is MDHEN, CDR2 SYDVKM. The CDR3 is made up of 14 amino acids. CDR3 nucleotide sequence: TGTGCCAGCAGTCCAACCTTCCAGGGGGATGGCTACACCTTC. This gives the protein CASSPTFQGDGYTF.

The V and J genes are TRBV4-1 and TRBJ1-1, with unresolved D. The CDR3 extends over 13 amino acids. Trimming removed 9 bases from V and 4 bases from J, with 15 bases in between. The germline V gene encodes CDR1 MGHRA and CDR2 YSYEKL. CDR3 coding DNA: TGCGCCAGTATGCAGGTCGGGAGCACTGAAGCTTTCTTT. Its protein product is CASMQVGSTEAFF.

The V call is TRBV14, the J call TRBJ2-7, with D possibly TRBD1 on 6 matching bases. Deletions cut 7 bases from V and 0 bases from J, with 13 bases between. Germline-derived CDR1 and CDR2 are SGHDN and FVKESK. There are 14 residues in the CDR3. CDR3 DNA: TGTGCCAGCACCACGGGACACAGCTCCTACGAGCAGTACTTC. It codes for CASTTGHSSYEQYF.